Below are 27 T cell receptor beta chains sequenced from a single sample in a study of human T cells and chemical hapten exposure. TCRdb ran MiXCR on the RACE reads and lists one entry per CDR3 protein. The sample lists roughly 130,000 distinct CDR3 sequences, about 9% occurring once. This sample's time point: healthy volunteer bleed at 2 weeks. Unseparated into fractions, whole blood served as the source from which total RNA was extracted. The sample was whole blood. Source of these receptors: a male donor in good health. Some clones in this sample may be carry-over from other donors' samples.

V gene TRBV6-2 or TRBV6-3 combines with J gene TRBJ2-2; D might be TRBD1 (6 bases). CDR3 size: 17 residues. Trimming took 0 bases from V and 3 from J, leaving 14 bases between them. CDR1 MNHEY and CDR2 SVGEGT come from the germline V gene. As DNA, the CDR3 is TGTGCCAGCAGTTACTCGATCACAGGGATGCACACCGGGGAGCTGTTTTTT. Translating gives CASSYSITGMHTGELFF.

This clonotype was found many times. The CDR3 protein is CASSLVPARDEQFF. The CDR3 DNA reads TGTGCCAGCAGCTTAGTACCCGCGAGGGATGAGCAGTTCTTC. The rearrangement joins TRBV11-2 to TRBJ2-1, with D perhaps matching TRBD2 (5 bases). Germline CDR1 reads SGHAT; CDR2 reads FQNNGV. The CDR3 has 14 residues. V lost 1 base and J lost 8, with 12 bases in between.

This chain's CDR3 is CASSLLGEKNIQYF. In DNA, the CDR3 is TGCGCCAGCAGCTTGCTAGGGGAAAAAAACATTCAGTACTTC. The V call is TRBV5-1, the J call TRBJ2-4; D possibly corresponds to TRBD1 (5 bases). Trimming shortened V by 1 base and J by 4 bases, and 9 bases separated the two germline ends. CDR1 is SGHRS and CDR2 is YFSETQ in the germline V gene. The CDR3 extends over 14 amino acids.

This clonotype was seen a handful of times. CDR3 amino acids: CASSAGGSGANVLTF. In nucleotides, the CDR3 is TGTGCCAGCAGCGCGGGGGGCTCTGGGGCCAACGTCCTGACTTTC. V usage is TRBV7-2 and J usage is TRBJ2-6; 8 nucleotides line up with TRBD2. The CDR3 is 15 residues long. V dropped 5 bases and J dropped 0; count of bases not matched to a gene: 0. Germline CDR1 is SGHTA and CDR2 is FQGNSA.

The CDR3 DNA sequence: TGTGCCAGCAGCTCTGACAGCGGCGAGCAGTACTTC. Translation: CASSSDSGEQYF. The rearrangement uses TRBV7-9 and TRBJ2-7, with D tentatively TRBD1 or TRBD2 (5 bases each). The CDR3 contains 12 residues. Trimming removed 4 bases at V and 6 bases at J, with 10 bases between. CDR1 SEHNR and CDR2 FQNEAQ come from the germline V gene (reference sequence). The full variable domain, with the rest looked up from reference TRBV7-9 and TRBJ2-7, is DTGVSQNPRHKITKRGQNVTFRCDPISEHNRLYWYRQTLGQGPEFLTYFQNEAQLEKSRLLSDRFSAERPKGSFSTLEIQRTEQGDSAMYLCASSSDSGEQYFGPGTRLTVT.

This clonotype was counted between two and nine times. The rearrangement uses TRBV5-1 and TRBJ1-1, with 7 bases matching TRBD1. The CDR3 runs to 14 residues. Germline V gives CDR1 SGHRS, CDR2 YFSETQ. Germline trimming cut 4 bases from V and 5 bases from J; bases unmatched to any gene: 8. The CDR3: CASSQTGSGTEAFF. The CDR3, as DNA: TGCGCCAGCAGCCAGACAGGGTCAGGAACTGAAGCTTTCTTT.

This clonotype was recorded only once. The V and J genes are TRBV7-2 and TRBJ1-2; D may be TRBD1 (6 bases). CDR3 size: 13 residues. Germline CDR1 reads SGHTA; CDR2 reads FQGNSA. V gave up 5 bases and J gave up 7 bases, with 14 bases separating them. CDR3: CASSPYAGAGYTF. The CDR3 region has the DNA TGTGCCAGCAGCCCCTATGCGGGGGCTGGCTACACCTTC.

The genes are TRBV13 and TRBJ2-6; tentative D call: TRBD2 (6 bases). Trimming removed 4 bases from V and 3 bases from J, with 25 bases in between. CDR3 length equals 20 residues. Germline lookup yields CDR1 PRHDT and CDR2 FYEKMQ (reference sequence). The DNA for the CDR3 is TGTGCCAGCAGCTCAAATCTTGTGGAGGGGCCCATCGTTGGGGCCAACGTCCTGACTTTC. Residues: CASSSNLVEGPIVGANVLTF.

This clonotype was seen a few times. The chain combines TRBV5-5 with TRBJ1-4; perhaps TRBD1 as D (5 bases). The CDR3 has 15 residues. V shed 1 base and J shed 3 bases, with 10 bases lying between them. Germline V gene sequence: CDR1 SGHKS, CDR2 YYEKEE (reference sequence). The CDR3 is CASSLTGLANEKLFF. CDR3 in DNA: TGTGCCAGCAGCTTGACGGGGCTGGCTAATGAAAAACTGTTTTTT.

This sequence joins TRBV5-1 and TRBJ2-3; 7 positions agree with TRBD2. Germline CDR1 is SGHRS and CDR2 is YFSETQ. There are 17 residues in the CDR3. V dropped 0 bases and J dropped 0; count of bases not matched to a gene: 7. The CDR3 loop is CASSLEASGASTDTQYF. The CDR3 coding sequence is TGCGCCAGCAGCTTGGAGGCTAGCGGAGCGAGCACAGATACGCAGTATTTT.

The table lists this clonotype with many counts. The CDR3 bases are TGTGCCAGCAGTGGGGGGGCAGGGCAAGAGACCCAGTACTTC. This gives the protein CASSGGAGQETQYF. V and J are TRBV12-3 or TRBV12-4 and TRBJ2-5; D may be TRBD2 (7 bases). The CDR3 runs 14 residues. V was cut by 5 bases and J by 2 bases, with 12 bases left in between.

V usage is TRBV7-3 and J usage is TRBJ2-2; D gene unclear. This CDR3 comprises 15 residues. V was shortened by 0 bases and J by 5 bases, with 10 bases between the two germline ends. The germline gives CDR1 SGHTA, CDR2 FQGTGA. CDR3 amino acids: CASSLTGSTTGELFF. DNA for the CDR3: TGTGCCAGCAGCTTAACTGGCAGTACAACCGGGGAGCTGTTTTTT.

This chain connects TRBV3-1 to TRBJ1-1; D gene uncertain. The CDR3 loop spans 15 amino acids. V lost 1 base and J lost 1, with 10 bases in between. CDR1 and CDR2 (germline): LGHDT, YNNKEL (reference sequence). This CDR3 is CASSQVDPANTEAFF. The CDR3 region has the DNA TGTGCCAGCAGCCAAGTTGATCCAGCGAACACTGAAGCTTTCTTT.

The CDR3 DNA sequence: TGTGCCAGCAGCCAAGACCCCCCGGGACTAGCTGATACGCAGTATTTT. Translation gives CASSQDPPGLADTQYF. V usage is TRBV14 and J usage is TRBJ2-3, with 9 bases lining up with TRBD2. CDR1 is SGHDN, CDR2 FVKESK, per germline. This CDR3 has 16 amino acids. After removal of 0 bases from V and 6 bases from J, the junction contained 7 bases not matched to a gene.

The rearrangement links TRBV7-9 to TRBJ2-1; 10 nucleotides agree with TRBD2. Germline V CDR1 and CDR2: SEHNR, FQNEAQ (reference sequence). This CDR3 is built from 19 residues. J was trimmed by 0 bases and V by 0 bases; bases with no gene match: 8. CDR3 protein: CASSLARAGGFSSYNEQFF. The DNA of the CDR3 is TGTGCCAGCAGCTTAGCGCGAGCGGGAGGGTTTAGCTCCTACAATGAGCAGTTCTTC.

This clonotype was seen repeatedly, ten times or more. The genes are TRBV6-2 or TRBV6-3 and TRBJ2-7, with D unclear. CDR1 is MNHEY and CDR2 is SVGEGT in the germline V gene. V lost 2 bases, J lost 4 bases, and 9 bases lay in between. The CDR3 is 13 residues long. CDR3 amino acids: CASSYRTGYEQYF. CDR3 coding DNA: TGTGCCAGCAGTTACAGGACGGGTTACGAGCAGTACTTC.

This clonotype was seen at least ten times. The chain employs TRBV7-9 and TRBJ2-2; 7 nucleotides line up with TRBD1. The CDR3 totals 14 residues. V shed 4 bases and J 5 bases; nucleotides not matched to a gene: 4. CDR1 SEHNR and CDR2 FQNEAQ come from the germline V gene (reference sequence). CDR3 bases: TGTGCCAGCAGCTACGGACAGGCGACCGGGGAGCTGTTTTTT. Translated, it gives CASSYGQATGELFF. Using reference TRBV7-9 and TRBJ2-2 for the parts outside the CDR3, the full variable domain is DTGVSQNPRHKITKRGQNVTFRCDPISEHNRLYWYRQTLGQGPEFLTYFQNEAQLEKSRLLSDRFSAERPKGSFSTLEIQRTEQGDSAMYLCASSYGQATGELFFGEGSRLTVL.

The table lists this clonotype with many counts. CDR3 protein: CASSLAAGSNQPQHF. The DNA for the CDR3 is TGTGCCAGCAGCTTAGCCGCAGGAAGCAATCAGCCCCAGCATTTT. This chain joins TRBV7-2 and TRBJ1-5, with D unresolved. The germline V gene has CDR1 SGHTA and CDR2 FQGNSA. V lost 0 bases and J lost 1, with 7 bases in between. The CDR3 spans 15 residues.

The chain recombines TRBV15 with TRBJ2-2; 8 bases agree with TRBD1. This CDR3 has 15 amino acids. The V gene's germline CDR1 is LNHNV and CDR2 YYDKDF (reference sequence). V lost 5 bases, J lost 7 bases, and 9 bases stayed unmatched. As DNA, the CDR3 is TGTGCCACCAGCGCCCGACAGGGGATCATCGGGGAGCTGTTTTTT. It yields the protein CATSARQGIIGELFF.

This clonotype has ten or more counts. The V gene is TRBV5-1, the J gene TRBJ2-1, with 12 bases that match TRBD2. J gave up 1 base and V 0 bases, and 2 bases lay outside the gene matches. Germline lookup yields CDR1 SGHRS and CDR2 YFSETQ. The CDR3 sequence is 17 residues long. In nucleotides, the CDR3 is TGCGCCAGCAGCTTGGATACTAGCGGGGGGTCCTACAATGAGCAGTTCTTC. Its protein is CASSLDTSGGSYNEQFF.

This clonotype was counted between two and nine times. The chain links TRBV7-9 to TRBJ2-2; weak D call: TRBD2 (5 bases). CDR1 and CDR2 from the germline V gene are SEHNR and FQNEAQ (reference sequence). CDR3 size: 13 residues. V was trimmed by 5 bases and J by 9 bases, leaving 13 bases between them. CDR3: CASSPRGFRELFF. CDR3 sequence (DNA): TGTGCCAGCAGCCCTAGAGGGTTTCGGGAGCTGTTTTTT.

This clonotype was counted many times. The V call is TRBV12-3 or TRBV12-4, the J call TRBJ1-3; D gene uncertain. The CDR3 is made up of 16 amino acids. Between the trimmed V and J ends, which lost 6 bases and 0 bases, there was a span of 15 bases. The CDR3 region is CASSRSGLSSGNTIYF. In nucleotides, the CDR3 is TGTGCCAGCAGCCGGTCGGGTTTAAGCTCTGGAAACACCATATATTTT.

This sequence joins TRBV5-1 and TRBJ1-1, with D possibly TRBD1 on 5 matching bases. The V gene lost 3 bases and the J gene lost 1 base, with 7 bases spanning the gap. Germline V lookup: CDR1 SGHRS, CDR2 YFSETQ. This CDR3 is 13 amino acids long. The CDR3 sequence is CASSWGGNTEAFF. DNA of the CDR3: TGCGCCAGCAGCTGGGGGGGGAACACTGAAGCTTTCTTT.

This clonotype was observed a few times. The V and J genes are TRBV24-1 and TRBJ2-1; D gene ambiguous. Trimming left V 0 bases short and J 5 bases short, with 4 bases between. The V gene's germline CDR1 is KGHDR and CDR2 SFDVKD. This CDR3 contains 13 residues. This chain's CDR3 is CATSDLGNNEQFF. The CDR3 nucleotides read TGTGCCACCAGTGATTTGGGTAACAATGAGCAGTTCTTC.

There are a few counts of this clonotype. V usage is TRBV9 and J usage is TRBJ2-7; D unclear. Germline-derived CDR1 and CDR2 are SGDLS and YYNGEE. CDR3 length: 14 amino acids. V lost 1 base to trimming and J lost 0 bases, with 8 bases between them. CDR3 in DNA: TGTGCCAGCAGCGTACGGCTGAGCTCCTACGAGCAGTACTTC. It specifies CASSVRLSSYEQYF.

This clonotype was recorded many times. This rearrangement joins TRBV7-7 to TRBJ1-4; D is possibly TRBD1 (5 bases). In germline, CDR1 is SSHAT, CDR2 FNYEAQ (reference sequence). Between the trimmed V and J ends, which lost 5 bases and 8 bases, there was a span of 24 bases. This CDR3 region has 17 residues. CDR3 in amino acids: CASSAQRGAGGEEKLFF. CDR3 bases: TGTGCCAGCAGCGCCCAGAGAGGGGCAGGCGGGGAAGAAAAACTGTTTTTT.

The chain employs TRBV12-5 and TRBJ2-2; unclear D gene. From germline, CDR1 is LGHNT and CDR2 FRNRAP. The CDR3 totals 12 residues. With 4 bases removed from V and 9 bases from J, the gap between germline ends came to 9 bases. This CDR3 is CASGYEMRELFF. The CDR3 DNA reads TGTGCTAGTGGTTATGAAATGAGGGAGCTGTTTTTT.